A selection of T cell receptor beta chains follows, all from one sample in a study of PD-L1 blockade in urothelial cancer. The assay was immunoSEQ multiplex PCR, and TCRdb's table has in-frame clones only and misses some. Of 75,000 to 95,000 clones detected, roughly 90% appear once; the ten largest clones hold 7.5% to 10%. The sample was PBMCs, taken around atezolizumab (anti-PD-L1) treatment. The receptors shown here come from a man in his sixties with urothelial cancer. The CDR3 runs from the conserved cysteine through the conserved F or W. The D gene is left open where the match is weak. A row's size may be missing; if present it is once, few, many or a size class.

>.|TRBV19|TRBJ2-5|.
CASSPPQGSGETQYF
TGTGCCAGTAGTCCCCCCCAGGGGTCCGGAGAGACCCAGTACTTC
>.|TRBV9|TRBJ1-1|.
CASSVDLGAVINTEAFF
TGTGCCAGCAGCGTAGATTTGGGGGCAGTCATTAACACTGAAGCTTTCTTT
>.|TRBV18|TRBJ1-4|TRBD1
CASSLRQGGEKLFF
TGTGCCAGCTCACTACGACAGGGGGGTGAAAAACTGTTTTTT
>.|TRBV28|TRBJ2-3|TRBD2
CASSSPGLAGGFTDTQYF
TGTGCCAGCAGTTCCCCAGGACTAGCGGGAGGGTTCACAGATACGCAGTATTTT
>.|TRBV19|TRBJ2-3|TRBD1
CASSSGDRYTDTQYF
TGTGCCAGTAGCTCCGGGGACAGATACACAGATACGCAGTATTTT
>.|TRBV13|TRBJ2-5|TRBD1
CASSLSGGPGETQYF
TGTGCCAGCAGCTTATCAGGGGGTCCGGGAGAGACCCAGTACTTC
>.|TRBV7-2|TRBJ2-5|.
CASSQGSRAGQETQYF
TGTGCCAGCAGCCAAGGGAGTCGAGCGGGCCAAGAGACCCAGTACTTC
>.|TRBV6-1|TRBJ2-7|.
CASSELVLAPGEQYF
TGTGCCAGCAGTGAATTGGTCCTAGCCCCGGGTGAGCAGTACTTC
>few|TRBV19|TRBJ1-6|TRBD1
CASTSGQSGNSPLHF
TGTGCCAGTACCTCGGGACAGTCTGGCAATTCACCCCTCCACTTT
>.|TRBV30|TRBJ1-2|.
CAWGSGSLRGYTF
TGTGCCTGGGGTTCGGGGTCTTTGCGTGGCTACACCTTC
>.|TRBV6-5|TRBJ2-7|TRBD2
CASSYSSSGGYEQYF
TGTGCCAGCAGTTACTCGTCTAGCGGGGGGTACGAGCAGTACTTC